This TCR beta chain was sequenced for a study of radiotherapy plus CTLA-4 blockade in lung cancer. Study as a whole: Objective response was observed in about 19% of patients, and disease control in just over 30%.

Alongside CTLA-4 blockade with ipilimumab, patients with chemo-refractory metastatic non-small-cell lung cancer received focal radiation. The CDR3 consists of 16 residues. The junction had 4 bases not matched to a gene; V was cut back by 3 bases and J by 0 bases. CDR1 SEHNR and CDR2 FQNEAQ come from the germline V gene (reference sequence). General study points: Radiotherapy was combined with ipilimumab, and tumor-derived TCR clones then expanded in blood. Reports state that early shifts in blood T cell clones, with interferon-beta, best predicted response.

About this clone itself: The antigen remains unidentified.

This table comes from immunoSEQ multiplex PCR, and its TCRdb copy is limited to in-frame clones, with some not included. The table lists tens of thousands of clones, more than 75% of them singletons. The rearrangement joins TRBV7-9 to TRBJ1-5, with TRBD1 matching over 8 bases. The sequencing used peripheral blood, collected from a patient treated with radiotherapy plus ipilimumab. The sequence came from a human donor with non-small cell lung cancer who had stable disease on radiotherapy plus ipilimumab. The chain's CDR3 is CASSFGQGDSNQPQHF. The CDR3 region has the DNA TGTGCCAGCAGCTTCGGACAGGGCGATAGCAATCAGCCCCAGCATTTT.